The T cell receptor beta chain under discussion was sequenced for a study of T cells after yellow fever vaccination. Whole-study findings and limits: At around 95% for CD4 and about 87% for CD8, most primary-vaccination clones showed up again after the booster. Peak timing came faster in the weaker secondary response, day 5 versus 15. Highly abundant clonotypes carried over from the bulk population could end up in FACS-sorted repertoires as contaminants.

This clonotype was detected only a few times. Template switching with 5'RACE generated the TCR cDNA and added a universal primer site and UMIs. TCRdb processed the 5' RACE reads anew with MiXCR; each CDR3 protein has one entry. The sample has approximately 85,000 distinct CDR3 sequences, roughly 14% seen once; the top ten hold around 23%. The CDR3 spans 19 residues. V lost 0 bases to trimming and J lost 7 bases; unmatched junction nucleotides: 18. CDR1 and CDR2 (germline): SGHAT, FQNNGV. Sequencing used CD8+ T cells not binding an NS4B(214-222) dextramer, sorted from PBMCs, obtained about 20 days after the first yellow fever vaccination. The sequence was obtained from a young man who received the YFV17D yellow fever vaccine. This chain uses TRBV11-2 with TRBJ2-5; 9 nucleotides agree with TRBD2. CDR3 sequence reads: CASSLDWLAGTRTGGTQYF. The CDR3 DNA reads as TGTGCCAGCAGCTTAGATTGGCTAGCGGGGACCCGGACCGGAGGGACCCAGTACTTC. Together with reference TRBV11-2 and TRBJ2-5, the CDR3 gives the full variable domain: EAGVAQSPRYKIIEKRQSVAFWCNPISGHATLYWYQQILGQGPKLLIQFQNNGVVDDSQLPKDRFSAERLKGVDSTLKIQPAKLEDSAVYLCASSLDWLAGTRTGGTQYFGPGTRLLVL.